Listed below are T cell receptor beta chains from one sample, sequenced in a study of cytomegalovirus exposure and HLA in healthy donors. Assay used: immunoSEQ multiplex PCR; TCRdb lists only in-frame clones, some missing. The data show 180,000 or so clones, around 82% seen once. Sequenced sample: PBMCs. The origin of the receptors is a woman under 40 in good health and CMV-seropositive. The CDR3 runs from the conserved cysteine through the conserved F or W. The D gene is left open where the match is weak. Where a row states a size, it is once, few, many or the class of an expanded clone; other rows omit it.

d_call j_call clone_size v_call cdr3_aa cdr3_nt
TRBD2 TRBJ2-7 NA TRBV11-3 CASSLLAGAYEQYF TGTGCCAGCAGCTTATTAGCGGGGGCCTACGAGCAGTACTTC
TRBD2 TRBJ2-7 NA TRBV7-6 CASSLERGTYEQYF TGTGCCAGCAGCTTAGAGCGGGGCACCTACGAGCAGTACTTC
TRBD2 TRBJ2-1 NA TRBV28 CASSPRVAGVYNEQFF TGTGCCAGCAGTCCTCGGGTAGCGGGGGTCTACAATGAGCAGTTCTTC
TRBD2 TRBJ2-2 NA TRBV10-2 CASSEWSGGTGELFF TGCGCCAGCAGTGAGTGGTCGGGGGGCACCGGGGAGCTGTTTTTT
NA TRBJ1-2 NA TRBV21-1 CASSFRTGAYGYTF TGTGCCAGCAGCTTCCGGACAGGGGCATATGGCTACACCTTC
TRBD1 TRBJ2-1 NA TRBV5-1 CASSRPIGDRGFVNEQFF TGCGCCAGCAGTCGGCCGATAGGCGACAGGGGTTTTGTCAATGAGCAGTTCTTC
NA TRBJ2-3 NA TRBV19 CASSTFGGDTQYF TGTGCCAGTAGTACCTTTGGGGGGGATACGCAGTATTTT
TRBD2 TRBJ2-7 NA TRBV18 CASSKGTSGGAYTYEQYF TGTGCCAGCTCCAAGGGCACTAGCGGGGGGGCTTACACCTACGAGCAGTACTTC
NA TRBJ2-3 NA TRBV28 CASSLGQSSTDTQYF TGTGCCAGCAGTTTAGGGCAAAGCAGCACAGATACGCAGTATTTT
TRBD1 TRBJ2-1 NA TRBV5-1 CASRNLQGDYNEQFF TGCGCCAGCAGAAACCTACAGGGGGATTACAATGAGCAGTTCTTC
NA TRBJ1-5 NA TRBV15 CATSTPAVQPQHF TGTGCCACCAGCACCCCGGCGGTTCAGCCCCAGCATTTT
TRBD1 TRBJ2-1 NA TRBV15 CATSRGTGQGGNEQFF TGTGCCACCAGCAGAGGGACAGGCCAAGGAGGCAATGAGCAGTTCTTC
TRBD1 TRBJ1-6 NA TRBV28 CASNLSGTGKIDSPLHF TGTGCCAGCAACCTCTCCGGGACAGGGAAAATTGATTCACCCCTCCACTTT
NA TRBJ1-3 few TRBV5-1 CASSWDNSGNTIYF TGCGCCAGCAGCTGGGACAACTCTGGAAACACCATATATTTT
NA TRBJ1-5 NA TRBV5-5 CASSQIAGLYDNQPQHF TGTGCCAGCAGCCAAATTGCGGGCCTCTATGACAATCAGCCCCAGCATTTT
NA TRBJ2-3 once TRBV7-3 CASSRSGPSADTQYF TGTGCCAGCAGCCGTAGCGGACCCTCGGCAGATACGCAGTATTTT
NA TRBJ2-5 once TRBV9 CASSNHRRKETQYF TGTGCCAGCAGCAACCACAGGCGAAAAGAGACCCAGTACTTC
TRBD1 TRBJ1-4 NA TRBV10-2 CASSDGGDRDEKLFF TGCGCCAGCAGTGACGGGGGGGACAGGGATGAAAAACTGTTTTTT
TRBD2 TRBJ2-3 once TRBV5-4 CASSLGGTSGGATDTQYF TGTGCCAGCAGCTTGGGAGGGACTAGCGGGGGGGCCACAGATACGCAGTATTTT
NA TRBJ2-7 once TRBV5-6 CASSPGPPGRREQYF TGTGCCAGCAGCCCGGGCCCCCCAGGGAGGAGAGAGCAGTACTTC
NA TRBJ2-5 NA TRBV11-3 CASSLAFRGTLQETQYF TGTGCCAGCAGCTTAGCCTTCCGGGGGACGCTCCAAGAGACCCAGTACTTC
NA TRBJ2-5 NA TRBV29-1 CSVPHGGRLETQYF TGCAGCGTTCCTCACGGAGGGAGACTTGAGACCCAGTACTTC
NA TRBJ2-1 NA TRBV10-2 CASSKSDNEQFF TGCGCCAGCAGCAAATCGGACAATGAGCAGTTCTTC
NA TRBJ2-1 NA TRBV19 CASSVVAGRYNEQFF TGTGCCAGTAGTGTGGTGGCGGGGCGCTACAATGAGCAGTTCTTC
TRBD1 TRBJ1-1 few TRBV28 CASSGAWTGWNTEAFF TGTGCCAGCAGTGGCGCTTGGACAGGGTGGAACACTGAAGCTTTCTTT
NA TRBJ1-2 NA TRBV28 CASRQGLANYGYTF TGTGCCAGCAGACAGGGCCTAGCTAACTATGGCTACACCTTC
TRBD1 TRBJ2-2 NA TRBV14 CASSRDRLLWDTGELFF TGTGCCAGCAGCCGGGACAGGTTACTTTGGGACACCGGGGAGCTGTTTTTT
TRBD2 TRBJ2-5 NA TRBV19 CASRPLAEGQETQYF TGTGCCAGTAGGCCACTAGCGGAAGGACAAGAGACCCAGTACTTC
NA TRBJ2-7 NA TRBV7-9 CASTATAYEQYF TGTGCCAGCACCGCGACAGCCTACGAGCAGTACTTC
NA TRBJ2-3 NA TRBV19 CASAEGGTDTQYF TGTGCCAGTGCCGAGGGGGGCACAGATACGCAGTATTTT
TRBD1 TRBJ1-3 NA TRBV6-4 CASSDRGRLGNTIYF TGTGCCAGCAGTGACAGGGGGCGCCTTGGAAACACCATATATTTT
NA TRBJ1-1 NA TRBV7-2 CASSLQGDTEAFF TGTGCCAGCAGCTTACAAGGGGACACTGAAGCTTTCTTT
TRBD1 TRBJ1-2 many TRBV19 CASTQQGVYGYTF TGTGCCAGTACCCAACAGGGGGTCTATGGCTACACCTTC
TRBD1 TRBJ2-7 NA TRBV27 CASSPHLTGSGPYEQYF TGTGCCAGCAGTCCCCACTTGACAGGGTCGGGGCCTTACGAGCAGTACTTC
NA TRBJ1-5 NA TRBV10-3 CAISESIRTDQPQHF TGTGCCATCAGTGAGTCGATCAGAACCGATCAGCCCCAGCATTTT
TRBD1 TRBJ1-2 NA TRBV7-9 CASSSGQGGYTF TGTGCCAGCAGCTCCGGACAGGGTGGCTACACCTTC
TRBD1 TRBJ1-2 few TRBV19 CASSSTGTGYGYTF TGTGCCAGTAGTTCCACCGGGACAGGGTATGGCTACACCTTC
NA TRBJ2-7 NA TRBV7-8 CASSYRGGWGPSYEQYF TGTGCCAGCAGCTATAGGGGGGGCTGGGGTCCCAGCTACGAGCAGTACTTC
TRBD2 TRBJ2-3 NA TRBV7-3 CASRKAGGGTDTQYF TGTGCCAGCAGAAAAGCGGGGGGGGGCACAGATACGCAGTATTTT
TRBD2 TRBJ2-3 NA TRBV7-2 CASSRPGLGATDTQYF TGTGCCAGCAGCCGCCCCGGACTAGGGGCTACAGATACGCAGTATTTT
NA TRBJ1-5 NA TRBV7-2 CASSRTPYSNQPQHF TGTGCCAGCAGCCGGACACCCTATAGCAATCAGCCCCAGCATTTT
NA TRBJ1-5 NA TRBV19 CASSPYSNQPQHF TGTGCCAGTAGTCCGTATAGCAATCAGCCCCAGCATTTT
TRBD1 TRBJ2-7 NA TRBV10-1 CASTNGQGYFYEQYF TGCGCCAGCACTAACGGACAGGGGTATTTCTACGAGCAGTACTTC